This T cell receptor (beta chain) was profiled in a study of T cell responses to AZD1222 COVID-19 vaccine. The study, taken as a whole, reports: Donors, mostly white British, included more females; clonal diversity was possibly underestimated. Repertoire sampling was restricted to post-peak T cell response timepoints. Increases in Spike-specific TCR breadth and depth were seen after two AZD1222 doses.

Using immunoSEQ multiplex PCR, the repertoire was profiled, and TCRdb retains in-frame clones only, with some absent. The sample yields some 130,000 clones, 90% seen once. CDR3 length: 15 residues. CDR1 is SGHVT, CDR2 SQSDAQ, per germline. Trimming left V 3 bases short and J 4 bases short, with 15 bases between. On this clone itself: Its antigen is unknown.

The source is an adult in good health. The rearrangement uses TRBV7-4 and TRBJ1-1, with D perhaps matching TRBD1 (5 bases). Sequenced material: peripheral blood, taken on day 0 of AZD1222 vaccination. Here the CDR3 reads CASSFPGGPTTEAFF. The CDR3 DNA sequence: TGTGCCAGCAGCTTCCCTGGGGGTCCGACCACTGAAGCTTTCTTT.